This T cell receptor beta chain was obtained from a study of blood T cell repertoires in COVID-19. Study summary: PBMCs, B-cell-depleted T cells, or T cells were the source of the cDNA or gDNA that made up the material.

The germline V gene encodes CDR1 LGHNA and CDR2 YNFKEQ. The CDR3 contains 16 residues. Trimming cost V 0 bases and J 10 bases, with 19 bases left between them. In the study's own analysis: Estimation of nucleated cell counts relied on the amplification of reference gene primers. This table comes from immunoSEQ multiplex PCR, and its TCRdb copy is limited to in-frame clones, with some not included. That table gives V, J and clone size, and the DNA gave D and trimming. The data contain 130,000 or so clones, approximately 81% of them singletons. V usage is TRBV4-2 and J usage is TRBJ2-1, with D tentatively TRBD2 (6 bases). The specimen was peripheral blood. The clonotype was recovered from a man aged 55-75 years with acute or convalescent COVID-19. This CDR3 reads CASSQDRGTVRLEQFF. The CDR3 DNA is TGTGCCAGCAGCCAAGATCGCGGGACTGTGCGCTTGGAGCAGTTCTTC.